A single sample is the source of the 25 T cell receptor beta chains below, sequenced in a study of blood T cell repertoires in COVID-19. Sequencing was performed with immunoSEQ multiplex PCR; in TCRdb, only in-frame clones are kept and a portion is missing. This table holds about 210,000 clones, around 89% found once. Sequenced material: peripheral blood. These receptors came from an older man with acute or convalescent COVID-19.

The rearrangement links TRBV7-8 to TRBJ1-3; D gene unclear. Trimming removed 2 bases from V and 4 bases from J, with 12 bases in between. The CDR3 is 15 amino acids. Per germline, CDR1 SGHVS and CDR2 FQNEAQ. CDR3 sequence reads: CASSLPYSYGNTIYF. Written as DNA, the CDR3 is TGTGCCAGCAGCTTACCCTACAGCTACGGAAACACCATATATTTT. The whole variable domain, remainder taken from reference TRBV7-8 and TRBJ1-3, is GAGVSQSPRYKVAKRGQDVALRCDPISGHVSLFWYQQALGQGPEFLTYFQNEAQLDKSGLPSDRFFAERPEGSVSTLKIQRTQQEDSAVYLCASSLPYSYGNTIYFGEGSWLTVV.

This clone has just a few counts. CDR3 in DNA: TGTGCCAGTAGCCAGTCTTGGACGGGGGGGTACTACGAGCAGTACTTC. Encoded protein: CASSQSWTGGYYEQYF. V usage is TRBV19 and J usage is TRBJ2-7; 8 bases line up with TRBD2. The CDR3 consists of 16 residues. Unmatched junction bases numbered 13, after V lost 6 bases and J lost 3 bases. From germline, CDR1 is LNHDA and CDR2 SQIVND (reference sequence).

The V call is TRBV6-5, the J call TRBJ2-4, with D uncertain. This CDR3 region has 15 residues. Germline values: CDR1 MNHEY, CDR2 SVGAGI. The V end lost 5 bases, the J end lost 0 bases, and 11 bases lay between the germline ends. CDR3 DNA: TGTGCCAGCAGTCCGGTGATTCCAGCCAAAAACATTCAGTACTTC. It encodes CASSPVIPAKNIQYF.

This chain uses TRBV2 with TRBJ2-1; 9 bases line up with TRBD2. Germline CDR1 and CDR2: SNHLY and FYNNEI. CDR3 length: 18 residues. V lost 7 bases, J lost 1 base, and 14 bases stayed unmatched. CDR3 protein: CASKGLARTLSSYNEQFF. In DNA form, the CDR3 reads TGTGCCAGCAAAGGACTAGCGCGAACCTTGAGTTCCTACAATGAGCAGTTCTTC.

The chain carries TRBV19 and TRBJ1-4; TRBD1 might be the D (6 bases). The CDR3 sequence is 16 residues long. Trimming took off 7 bases at V and 5 bases at J, with 20 bases between the two ends. Per the germline V gene, CDR1 is LNHDA and CDR2 is SQIVND (reference sequence). DNA of the CDR3: TGTGCCAGTAACCCCTGGTCGGGGGGCAGGAATGAAAAACTGTTTTTT. It codes for CASNPWSGGRNEKLFF.

This rearrangement joins TRBV7-9 to TRBJ2-5; D may be TRBD2 (6 bases). Germline loops: CDR1 SEHNR, CDR2 FQNEAQ (reference sequence). Between the trimmed V and J ends, which lost 4 bases and 0 bases, there was a span of 18 bases. The length of the CDR3 is 17 residues. The CDR3 DNA sequence: TGTGCCAGCAGCTCGAACTCCGGGACTTCGTACCAAGAGACCCAGTACTTC. Its translation is CASSSNSGTSYQETQYF.

The gene calls are TRBV24-1 and TRBJ2-3, with D perhaps TRBD1 (6 bases). Trimming pared 2 bases from V and 4 bases from J, leaving 12 bases between. The CDR3 extends over 15 amino acids. Germline V lookup: CDR1 KGHDR, CDR2 SFDVKD. This CDR3 is CATSDSTGHPDTQYF. CDR3 nucleotide sequence: TGTGCCACCAGTGATTCGACGGGACATCCAGATACGCAGTATTTT.

V gene TRBV19 combines with J gene TRBJ2-1; 11 bases match TRBD2. V lost 0 bases, J lost 1 base, and 8 bases stayed unmatched. The germline V gene has CDR1 LNHDA and CDR2 SQIVND (reference sequence). The CDR3 loop spans 19 amino acids. The CDR3 is CASSIESSLAGGSYNEQFF. CDR3 nucleotides: TGTGCCAGTAGTATAGAAAGCTCGCTAGCGGGAGGTTCCTACAATGAGCAGTTCTTC.

This clone appeared many times. The gene calls are TRBV4-2 and TRBJ2-1, with 10 bases identical to TRBD2. J was trimmed by 7 bases and V by 0 bases; bases with no gene match: 9. Germline V gives CDR1 LGHNA, CDR2 YNFKEQ. The CDR3 covers 17 residues. The CDR3 loop reads CASSQDQASGRNNEQFF. Written as DNA, the CDR3 is TGTGCCAGCAGCCAAGATCAGGCTAGCGGGAGAAATAATGAGCAGTTCTTC.

This chain uses TRBV27 with TRBJ1-2; 7 positions match TRBD1. This CDR3 is 16 amino acids long. Germline V gene data show CDR1 as MNHEY and CDR2 as SMNVEV (reference sequence). The ends lost 4 bases at V and 2 bases at J; junction bases unmatched: 10. CDR3: CASSSERRDSNYGYTF. As DNA, the CDR3 is TGTGCCAGCAGTTCCGAGCGCCGGGACAGCAACTATGGCTACACCTTC.

The V and J genes are TRBV19 and TRBJ2-5; D might be TRBD1 (6 bases). V shed 6 bases and J shed 9 bases, with 17 bases lying between them. Germline V gene lookup returns CDR1 LNHDA and CDR2 SQIVND (reference sequence). The length of the CDR3 is 13 residues. The CDR3 loop is CASRKTGTPSQYF. CDR3 coding DNA: TGTGCCAGTAGGAAGACAGGTACCCCTTCCCAGTACTTC. Using reference TRBV19 and TRBJ2-5 for the parts outside the CDR3, the full variable domain is DGGITQSPKYLFRKEGQNVTLSCEQNLNHDAMYWYRQDPGQGLRLIYYSQIVNDFQKGDIAEGYSVSREKKESFPLTVTSAQKNPTAFYLCASRKTGTPSQYFGPGTRLLVL.

This clone was counted a single time. The V and J genes are TRBV6-1 and TRBJ2-3; 7 nucleotides agree with TRBD1. This CDR3 region has 16 residues. Germline V CDR1 and CDR2: MNHNS, SASEGT. The ends lost 2 bases at V and 2 bases at J; junction bases unmatched: 7. CDR3: CASSEQTGAVTDTQYF. CDR3 coding DNA: TGTGCCAGCAGTGAACAAACAGGGGCTGTCACAGATACGCAGTATTTT.

This clone was found once. The V and J genes are TRBV28 and TRBJ2-1, with 8 bases lining up with TRBD1. Germline lookup yields CDR1 MDHEN and CDR2 SYDVKM. The CDR3 consists of 14 residues. V shed 5 bases and J 13 bases; nucleotides not matched to a gene: 13. CDR3 DNA sequence: TGTGCCAGCAGTCCACGGGACAGGCGGGTAGCTCAGTTCTTC. It encodes CASSPRDRRVAQFF.

In its sample, this clone was seen once. The genes are TRBV10-3 and TRBJ1-4; 10 nucleotides align to TRBD1. The CDR3 runs to 13 residues. Per germline, CDR1 ENHRY and CDR2 SYGVKD. V shed 8 bases, J shed 5 bases, and the junction held 2 bases outside the gene matches. The CDR3 is CAISGQGNEKLFF. The DNA for the CDR3 is TGTGCCATCTCGGGACAGGGGAATGAAAAACTGTTTTTT.

J is TRBJ2-2 and V is TRBV28; 10 nucleotides match TRBD2. Germline V gene lookup returns CDR1 MDHEN and CDR2 SYDVKM. CDR3 length: 17 amino acids. V lost 7 bases to trimming and J lost 2 bases; unmatched junction nucleotides: 10. The CDR3 coding sequence is TGTGCCAGCACCGTGAGCGGGAGGGTTCCAAACACCGGGGAGCTGTTTTTT. As protein: CASTVSGRVPNTGELFF.

J is TRBJ2-1 and V is TRBV7-3, with D possibly TRBD2 on 5 matching bases. This CDR3 has 18 amino acids. Per germline, CDR1 SGHTA and CDR2 FQGTGA. V lost 2 bases and J lost 4, with 21 bases in between. CDR3 in amino acids: CASSLGSPGSAGYNEQFF. The CDR3 nucleotides read TGTGCCAGCAGCTTAGGGTCACCGGGTAGCGCGGGTTACAATGAGCAGTTCTTC. Complete variable domain (other parts from reference TRBV7-3 and TRBJ2-1): GAGVSQTPSNKVTEKGKYVELRCDPISGHTALYWYRQSLGQGPEFLIYFQGTGAADDSGLPNDRFFAVRPEGSVSTLKIQRTERGDSAVYLCASSLGSPGSAGYNEQFFGPGTRLTVL.

V is TRBV2 and J is TRBJ1-1; tentative D call: TRBD1 (5 bases). This CDR3 comprises 13 residues. V was cut by 2 bases and J by 11 bases, with 15 bases left in between. Per the germline V gene, CDR1 is SNHLY and CDR2 is FYNNEI. This chain's CDR3 is CASSEFNGGRAFF. The CDR3 region has the DNA TGTGCCAGCAGTGAATTCAACGGGGGTAGGGCTTTCTTT.

The V gene is TRBV6-5, the J gene TRBJ2-7; 8 bases align to TRBD1. This CDR3 spans 15 amino acids. V shed 4 bases, J shed 0 bases, and the junction held 5 bases outside the gene matches. Per the germline V gene, CDR1 is MNHEY and CDR2 is SVGAGI. CDR3: CASSSGQVSSYEQYF. The DNA for the CDR3 is TGTGCCAGCAGTTCGGGACAGGTTAGCTCCTACGAGCAGTACTTC.

The chain employs TRBV7-9 and TRBJ2-6; 7 bases map to TRBD1. Losses at the gene ends were 2 bases for V and 0 bases for J; bases not matched to a gene: 4. Germline V gene sequence: CDR1 SEHNR, CDR2 FQNEAQ (reference sequence). The CDR3 covers 17 residues. The CDR3 DNA is TGTGCCAGCAGCTTAATAGGGGGCCGCTCTGGGGCCAACGTCCTGACTTTC. Its translation is CASSLIGGRSGANVLTF.

The CDR3 sequence is CASSWRSSGANVLTF. CDR3 DNA: TGTGCCAGCAGTTGGAGGAGCTCTGGGGCCAACGTCCTGACTTTC. This chain uses TRBV5-4 with TRBJ2-6; TRBD2 might be the D (5 bases). The CDR3 is 15 residues long. In germline, CDR1 is SGHNT, CDR2 YYREEE (reference sequence). Trimming took off 5 bases at V and 0 bases at J, with 9 bases between the two ends.

On this clone itself: Other DNA sequences in the sample encode the same CDR3. V is TRBV28 and J is TRBJ2-5; 13 bases fit TRBD2. The germline CDR1 and CDR2 sequences are MDHEN and SYDVKM. V trimming: 6 bases; J trimming: 4 bases; junction bases outside the gene matches: 5. This CDR3 comprises 15 residues. CDR3 amino acids: CASSTGLAGVETQYF. Written as DNA, the CDR3 is TGTGCCAGCAGCACCGGACTAGCGGGAGTAGAGACCCAGTACTTC.

The chain is built from TRBV5-1 and TRBJ2-3, with D perhaps matching TRBD1 (6 bases). V dropped 0 bases and J dropped 11 bases, with 13 bases sitting between them. From germline, CDR1 is SGHRS and CDR2 YFSETQ. The CDR3 consists of 13 residues. The CDR3 DNA follows: TGCGCCAGCAGCTTGGAAGCTTCGGACAGGCAGTATTTT. Translated, it gives CASSLEASDRQYF. The whole variable domain, filled in from reference TRBV5-1 and TRBJ2-3, reads KAGVTQTPRYLIKTRGQQVTLSCSPISGHRSVSWYQQTPGQGLQFLFEYFSETQRNKGNFPGRFSGRQFSNSRSEMNVSTLELGDSALYLCASSLEASDRQYFGPGTRLTVL.

This chain connects TRBV5-1 to TRBJ2-2, with 7 bases lining up with TRBD2. The CDR3 totals 15 residues. V shed 0 bases, J shed 3 bases, and the junction held 2 bases outside the gene matches. Germline V CDR1 and CDR2: SGHRS, YFSETQ. The CDR3 sequence is CASSLGGGDTGELFF. The DNA for the CDR3 is TGCGCCAGCAGCTTGGGCGGGGGTGACACCGGGGAGCTGTTTTTT.

The genes are TRBV5-4 and TRBJ1-6, with D unclear. The germline CDR1 and CDR2 sequences are SGHNT and YYREEE (reference sequence). The CDR3 totals 14 residues. V was trimmed by 3 bases and J by 10 bases, leaving 14 bases between them. For the CDR3, the DNA is TGTGCCAGCAGCTCTTTTTTTAGTCGATCACCCCTCCACTTT. Translating it yields CASSSFFSRSPLHF. Combining the CDR3 with reference TRBV5-4 and TRBJ1-6 gives the whole variable domain ETGVTQSPTHLIKTRGQQVTLRCSSQSGHNTVSWYQQALGQGPQFIFQYYREEENGRGNFPPRFSGLQFPNYSSELNVNALELDDSALYLCASSSFFSRSPLHFGNGTRLTVT.

This sequence joins TRBV29-1 and TRBJ2-7; weak D call: TRBD1 (6 bases). The CDR3 has 13 residues. In germline, CDR1 is SQVTM, CDR2 ANQGSEA. Deletions cut 6 bases from V and 3 bases from J, with 15 bases between. The CDR3 nucleotides are TGCAGCGTATCTGGGGCAGGGGTCTACGAGCAGTACTTC. This gives the protein CSVSGAGVYEQYF.